The next 32 T cell receptor beta chains were all read from a single sample in a study of blood T cells in healthy people across ages (dated by TCRdb to the mid-2010s). Libraries came from 5' RACE. The sequencer listed for this sample is Illumina HiSeq 2500. A second PCR of roughly 7 to 11 cycles was performed with a sample-barcoded 5' primer and a J-beta primer mix. Through fastp at Q25 and MiXCR, TCRdb rebuilt clones from the public reads, retaining in-frame beta chains. Rows with one shared CDR3 protein collapse into an entry with the most common genes and DNA. This sample gives more than 750,000 distinct CDR3 sequences in total; 25% to 30% of them show up just once. The ten biggest clones cover around 9.6% of the sample. The sample was also linked to a second study, of T cells of mothers and their children.

Specimen: blood. These TCRs come from a woman in her 40s in good health.

Concerning this clonotype: A much larger clone lies one base from this, so it may be a read error. The DNA for the CDR3 is TGTACCAGCAGTTACGGGACAGGGGGCGAGCAGTACTTC. Residues: CTSSYGTGGEQYF. The chain couples TRBV6-6 to TRBJ2-7; 11 nucleotides match TRBD1. There are 13 residues in the CDR3. The germline gives CDR1 MNHNY, CDR2 SVGAGI (reference sequence).

This chain joins TRBV30 and TRBJ1-5; D perhaps matches TRBD1 (6 bases). The CDR3 extends over 14 amino acids. Per germline, CDR1 GTSNPN and CDR2 SVGIG (reference sequence). Trimming took 7 bases from V and 1 from J, leaving 14 bases between them. The CDR3 protein is CASSGVLSNQPQHF. The DNA for the CDR3 is TGTGCCTCCTCAGGGGTTTTGAGCAATCAGCCCCAGCATTTT.

The V gene is TRBV28, the J gene TRBJ1-2; 10 nucleotides align to TRBD1. Germline trimming cut 4 bases from V and 7 bases from J; bases unmatched to any gene: 9. Germline CDR1 reads MDHEN; CDR2 reads SYDVKM. The CDR3 runs to 15 residues. The DNA of the CDR3 is TGTGCCAGCAGTTCTGACAGGGGGCCAGTAAGTGGCTACACCTTC. This sequence encodes CASSSDRGPVSGYTF.

The rearrangement uses TRBV7-8 and TRBJ2-3; D call uncertain. CDR3 length: 13 amino acids. Germline V CDR1 and CDR2: SGHVS, FQNEAQ. V lost 8 bases and J 1 base, leaving 10 bases between the germline ends. CDR3 region: CASSRVGTDTQYF. The CDR3 DNA reads TGTGCCAGCTCCCGGGTCGGCACAGATACGCAGTATTTT.

The rearrangement links TRBV20-1 to TRBJ2-1; 8 bases align to TRBD2. TRBJ2-7 matches the DNA end more closely, so the J call is doubtful. The CDR3 covers 16 residues. Germline V gives CDR1 DFQATT, CDR2 SNEGSKA (reference sequence). In DNA form, the CDR3 reads TGCAGTGCTAGAGATGGACGGGGGGGCTCCTACAATGAGCAGTACTTC. It is translated as CSARDGRGGSYNEQYF.

This sequence joins TRBV7-3 and TRBJ2-2; 8 positions agree with TRBD2. CDR3 length equals 14 residues. V was pared by 6 bases and J by 3 bases, with 3 bases of the junction left unmatched. In germline, CDR1 is SGHTA, CDR2 FQGTGA. The CDR3 sequence: CASRPTSDTGELFF. The CDR3 DNA reads TGTGCCAGCAGACCGACTAGCGACACCGGGGAGCTGTTTTTT.

Only a few counts were recorded for this clonotype. DNA of the CDR3: TGCAGTGCCCGAGGCGGGGGGGCGGTATCAGATACGCAGTATTTT. Translating it yields CSARGGGAVSDTQYF. The chain recombines TRBV20-1 with TRBJ2-3, with 9 positions matching TRBD2. Germline values: CDR1 DFQATT, CDR2 SNEGSKA (reference sequence). V lost 6 bases to trimming and J lost 4 bases; unmatched junction nucleotides: 11. This CDR3 region has 15 residues.

The gene calls are TRBV28 and TRBJ2-1, with D perhaps matching TRBD2 (6 bases). Per germline, CDR1 MDHEN and CDR2 SYDVKM. Trimming shortened V by 0 bases and J by 2 bases, and 11 bases separated the two germline ends. This CDR3 has 16 residues. CDR3 region: CASSLWAGSAYNEQFF. CDR3 in DNA: TGTGCCAGCAGTTTATGGGCGGGGAGTGCCTACAATGAGCAGTTCTTC.

This clonotype was detected ten times or more. The chain is built from TRBV7-9 and TRBJ1-6; D is undetermined. Germline V lookup: CDR1 SEHNR, CDR2 FQNEAQ (reference sequence). Trimming removed 0 bases from V and 9 bases from J, with 12 bases in between. CDR3 length: 15 amino acids. CDR3 sequence: CASSLAQRVGSPLHF. CDR3 DNA: TGTGCCAGCAGCTTAGCCCAGCGAGTCGGTTCACCCCTCCACTTT.

To note about this clonotype: The junction departs from the called germline gene at one end, perhaps through a read error. V and J are TRBV29-1 and TRBJ2-7; D is unclear. The germline V gene has CDR1 SQVTM and CDR2 ANQGSEA. This CDR3 comprises 12 residues. CDR3 in amino acids: CGVAVTGYEQYF. CDR3 nucleotides: TGCGGCGTGGCAGTGACTGGTTACGAGCAGTACTTC.

V gene TRBV28 combines with J gene TRBJ1-5; 8 bases fit TRBD1. Germline V CDR1 and CDR2: MDHEN, SYDVKM. This CDR3 comprises 15 residues. V dropped 5 bases and J dropped 3; count of bases not matched to a gene: 6. The CDR3 DNA reads as TGTGCCAGCAGTAAACAGGGGGGAAACAATCAGCCCCAGCATTTT. Its translation is CASSKQGGNNQPQHF.

This sequence joins TRBV20-1 and TRBJ2-1; unclear D gene. The CDR3 sequence is 11 residues long. The V gene lost 2 bases and the J gene lost 7 bases, with 6 bases spanning the gap. Germline V gene lookup returns CDR1 DFQATT and CDR2 SNEGSKA (reference sequence). The CDR3 spells CSARSVNEQFF. CDR3 nucleotides: TGCAGTGCTAGATCGGTTAATGAGCAGTTCTTC.

This clonotype appeared many times. V gene TRBV7-6 combines with J gene TRBJ2-5; D unclear. Per the germline V gene, CDR1 is SGHVS and CDR2 is FNYEAQ. V was pared by 3 bases and J by 2 bases, with 7 bases between. The CDR3 is 13 residues long. CDR3 sequence reads: CASSFSRQETQYF. The CDR3, as DNA: TGTGCCAGCAGCTTTTCGCGGCAAGAGACCCAGTACTTC.

This clonotype was recorded at least ten times. The chain links TRBV12-3 or TRBV12-4 to TRBJ2-4, with 8 bases fitting TRBD1. The junction had 4 bases not matched to a gene; V was cut back by 6 bases and J by 0 bases. This CDR3 contains 15 residues. CDR3 region: CASSGDRLAKNIQYF. CDR3 DNA sequence: TGTGCCAGCAGCGGGGACAGGCTAGCCAAAAACATTCAGTACTTC.

Notes on this clonotype: The junction departs from germline at one end; a sequencing error may be responsible. The chain employs TRBV6-5 and TRBJ1-2; 9 bases map to TRBD1. Germline loops: CDR1 MNHEY, CDR2 SVGAGI. The CDR3 is made up of 12 amino acids. The DNA for the CDR3 is TGTGTCAGCCGGTACAGGGGGCAGGGCTACACCTTC. This encodes CVSRYRGQGYTF.

J is TRBJ1-2 and V is TRBV4-1, with no clear D. Germline V gene data show CDR1 as MGHRA and CDR2 as YSYEKL. The CDR3 has 17 amino acids. Trimming removed 1 base from V and 4 bases from J, with 19 bases in between. The chain's CDR3 is CASSQVPHSATTYGYTF. For the CDR3, the DNA is TGCGCCAGCAGCCAAGTCCCCCACAGCGCGACAACCTATGGCTACACCTTC.

Many counts were recorded for this clonotype. The CDR3 DNA reads TGTGCCAGCAGTCATGACTCGGGACAGGGCCCCCTCTTAGACTCTGGGGCCAACGTCCTGACTTTC. It encodes CASSHDSGQGPLLDSGANVLTF. The rearrangement joins TRBV28 to TRBJ2-6; TRBD1 matches 9 bases. The CDR3 is 22 amino acids. In germline, CDR1 is MDHEN, CDR2 SYDVKM. V lost 5 bases and J lost 0; bases outside the gene matches: 20. Full variable domain (missing parts from reference TRBV28 and TRBJ2-6): DVKVTQSSRYLVKRTGEKVFLECVQDMDHENMFWYRQDPGLGLRLIYFSYDVKMKEKGDIPEGYSVSREKKERFSLILESASTNQTSMYLCASSHDSGQGPLLDSGANVLTFGAGSRLTVL.

The sample holds a few counts of this clonotype. The gene calls are TRBV6-5 and TRBJ2-3; TRBD2 matches 7 bases. The CDR3 covers 16 residues. Germline trimming cut 0 bases from V and 2 bases from J; bases unmatched to any gene: 5. From germline, CDR1 is MNHEY and CDR2 SVGAGI. The CDR3 DNA sequence: TGTGCCAGCAGTTACTCGACTCGGGGGGTCACAGATACGCAGTATTTT. It translates to CASSYSTRGVTDTQYF.

The genes are TRBV20-1 and TRBJ2-2; 14 positions match TRBD2. Germline-derived CDR1 and CDR2 are DFQATT and SNEGSKA (reference sequence). The length of the CDR3 is 17 residues. V was pared by 6 bases and J by 0 bases, with 6 bases of the junction left unmatched. The CDR3 loop is CSARRTSGRTNTGELFF. The CDR3 region has the DNA TGCAGTGCGCGCCGGACTAGCGGGAGGACGAACACCGGGGAGCTGTTTTTT.

This clonotype has ten or more counts. The chain employs TRBV27 and TRBJ2-1; 13 positions agree with TRBD2. The CDR3 consists of 16 residues. V lost 2 bases to trimming and J lost 6 bases; unmatched junction nucleotides: 4. The germline gives CDR1 MNHEY, CDR2 SMNVEV (reference sequence). The CDR3 DNA sequence: TGTGCCAGCAGTTTAGAACTAGCGGGGGGGCCCAATGAGCAGTTCTTC. Translated, it gives CASSLELAGGPNEQFF.

This clonotype was recorded at least ten times. The chain links TRBV18 to TRBJ2-5, with no clear D. Germline V CDR1 and CDR2: KGHSH, LQKENI. With 3 bases removed from V and 2 bases from J, the gap between germline ends came to 10 bases. The CDR3 consists of 14 residues. Here the CDR3 DNA reads TGTGCCAGCTCACCTTCCCCAGTACAAGAGACCCAGTACTTC. This sequence encodes CASSPSPVQETQYF.

This chain uses TRBV27 with TRBJ1-2; 9 bases map to TRBD1. Losses at the gene ends were 5 bases for V and 7 bases for J; bases not matched to a gene: 11. Looked up from germline, CDR1 is MNHEY and CDR2 is SMNVEV (reference sequence). There are 15 residues in the CDR3. This chain's CDR3 is CASSPGQGRLGGYTF. The DNA for the CDR3 is TGTGCCAGCAGTCCGGGACAGGGAAGGTTGGGTGGCTACACCTTC.

This chain joins TRBV7-2 and TRBJ2-7; 7 positions agree with TRBD2. The end of the DNA aligns better with TRBJ2-5, so the J call may be wrong. The CDR3 covers 14 residues. Germline CDR1 is SGHTA and CDR2 is FQGNSA. The CDR3 coding sequence is TGTGCCAGCAGCCCTGGACTAGTTGGAGAGACCCAGTACTTC. Translated: CASSPGLVGETQYF.

This clonotype was observed many times. The chain employs TRBV5-1 and TRBJ2-7, with 10 bases that match TRBD2. The CDR3 loop spans 14 amino acids. CDR1 and CDR2 (germline): SGHRS, YFSETQ. The J segment lost 2 bases and the V segment lost 4 bases, leaving 3 bases of the junction unmatched. The CDR3 DNA is TGCGCCAGCAGCGCTAGCGGGGGAACCTACGAGCAGTACTTC. Translation: CASSASGGTYEQYF.

This rearrangement joins TRBV20-1 to TRBJ1-1; D is possibly TRBD1 (6 bases). V lost 5 bases, J lost 1 base, and 14 bases lay in between. The CDR3 extends over 14 amino acids. Germline V gene lookup returns CDR1 DFQATT and CDR2 SNEGSKA (reference sequence). The CDR3 coding sequence is TGCAGTGCTCGGGGGCCAGGGCCGAACACTGAAGCTTTCTTT. Translating gives CSARGPGPNTEAFF.

V is TRBV2 and J is TRBJ1-1; possible D gene TRBD1, 6 bases. CDR1 is SNHLY, CDR2 FYNNEI, per germline. The CDR3 runs to 14 residues. V was trimmed by 9 bases and J by 1 base, leaving 15 bases between them. The CDR3 is CASQDRTGNTEAFF. In nucleotides, the CDR3 is TGTGCCAGTCAGGACAGAACCGGGAACACTGAAGCTTTCTTT.

V and J are TRBV28 and TRBJ1-2; 8 bases are a match to TRBD1. Trimming cost V 11 bases and J 2 bases; bases outside gene matches: 16. CDR3 size: 16 residues. The germline CDR1 and CDR2 sequences are MDHEN and SYDVKM. In DNA form, the CDR3 reads TGTGCCGCCAGCGGTACAGGGGGAATCGAAAACTATGGCTACACCTTC. Translating gives CAASGTGGIENYGYTF.

In its sample, this clonotype was seen a few times. A clone one base away is much larger, so this may be a read error. The chain couples TRBV28 to TRBJ1-2; tentatively, D is TRBD1 (6 bases). Per the germline V gene, CDR1 is MDHEN and CDR2 is SYDVKM. This CDR3 spans 12 amino acids. Deletions cut 6 bases from V and 3 bases from J, with 8 bases between. CDR3 DNA sequence: TGTGCCAGCAGCCAGGGGTACTATGGCTACACCTTC. It translates to CASSQGYYGYTF.

This clonotype was counted at least ten times. Its ends do not fully match the called genes, so a read error is possible. The rearrangement links TRBV7-7 to TRBJ2-5; perhaps TRBD2 as D (6 bases). The length of the CDR3 is 14 residues. The germline gives CDR1 SSHAT, CDR2 FNYEAQ (reference sequence). The chain's CDR3 is CASSLSGRTETQYF. CDR3 DNA sequence: TGTGCTAGCAGCTTAAGTGGGAGGACAGAGACCCAGTACTTC.

This clonotype appeared many times. The chain employs TRBV9 and TRBJ2-7; D possibly corresponds to TRBD2 (6 bases). V lost 0 bases, J lost 3 bases, and 10 bases lay in between. The CDR3 is made up of 14 amino acids. Germline loops: CDR1 SGDLS, CDR2 YYNGEE. CDR3 coding DNA: TGTGCCAGCAGCGTAGCTGCGGGGAACTACGAGCAGTACTTC. It translates to CASSVAAGNYEQYF.

This clonotype appeared once. The chain recombines TRBV6-2 or TRBV6-3 with TRBJ1-1, with TRBD1 as a possible D gene (5 bases). The CDR3 loop spans 15 amino acids. Germline V gene data show CDR1 as MNHEY and CDR2 as SVGEGT. Between the trimmed V and J ends, which lost 7 bases and 5 bases, there was a span of 20 bases. CDR3 in amino acids: CASIPNWGFWTEAFF. The CDR3 DNA sequence: TGTGCCAGCATCCCAAACTGGGGGTTTTGGACTGAAGCTTTCTTT.

Worth noting for this clonotype: A read error may explain this, as a much larger clone is one base away. The genes are TRBV6-1 and TRBJ2-7; a possible D gene is TRBD2 (7 bases). This CDR3 is built from 18 residues. CDR1 is MNHNS and CDR2 is SASEGT in the germline V gene. Trimming stripped 5 bases from V and 7 bases from J, with 30 bases between. DNA of the CDR3: TGTGCCAGCAGTAAAAGATACGGGGGGCAGACACCTTACAATGAGCAGTACTTC. Its protein product is CASSKRYGGQTPYNEQYF.